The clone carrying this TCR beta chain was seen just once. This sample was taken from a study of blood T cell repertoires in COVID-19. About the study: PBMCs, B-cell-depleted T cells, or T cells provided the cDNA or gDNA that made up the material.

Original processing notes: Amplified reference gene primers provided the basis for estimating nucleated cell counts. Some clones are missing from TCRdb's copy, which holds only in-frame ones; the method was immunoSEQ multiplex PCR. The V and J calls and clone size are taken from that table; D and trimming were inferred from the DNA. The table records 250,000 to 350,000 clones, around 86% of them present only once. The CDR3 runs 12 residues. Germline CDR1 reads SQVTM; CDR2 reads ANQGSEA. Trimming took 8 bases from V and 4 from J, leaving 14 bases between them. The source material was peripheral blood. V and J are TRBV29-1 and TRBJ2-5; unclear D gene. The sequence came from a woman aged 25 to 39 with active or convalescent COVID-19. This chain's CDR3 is CSSSPSRETQYF. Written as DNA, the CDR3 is TGCAGCTCCTCTCCCTCGCGAGAGACCCAGTACTTC.